The rows below give T cell receptor beta chains drawn from one sample of a study of T-cell reconstitution after alpha-beta-depleted transplantation in children. One entry per CDR3 protein, called by TCRdb with MiXCR from the PCR reads. The top ten hold less than 4.5% of the sample, which has 360,000 or so distinct CDR3 sequences, roughly 20% seen once. The sequencing here drew on PBMCs from the stem cell graft donor, taken from the stem cell graft. The origin of the receptors is a human donor who donated a stem cell graft to a child with acute myeloid leukemia. The CDR3 runs from the conserved cysteine through the conserved F or W. The D gene is left open where the match is weak. The size entry is marked missing in some rows and otherwise reads once, few, many or a size class.

j_call: TRBJ2-1
v_call: TRBV6-1
d_call: NA
clone_size: few
cdr3_nt: TGTGCCAGCATTCTAGCTTATGAGCAGTTCTTC
cdr3_aa: CASILAYEQFF

j_call: TRBJ2-1
v_call: TRBV5-1
d_call: TRBD2
clone_size: NA
cdr3_nt: TGCGCCAGCAATACCCATGGGCTAGCGGGAGTGGGGTCCTACAATGAGCAGTTCTTC
cdr3_aa: CASNTHGLAGVGSYNEQFF

j_call: TRBJ2-5
v_call: TRBV12-3/TRBV12-4
d_call: NA
clone_size: few
cdr3_nt: TGTGCCAGCAGCCGAGACAGGTTGGGAGAGACCCAGTACTTC
cdr3_aa: CASSRDRLGETQYF

j_call: TRBJ2-1
v_call: TRBV12-3/TRBV12-4
d_call: NA
clone_size: NA
cdr3_nt: TGTGCCAGCACGCCCCCAGGGAGGAATGAGCAGTTCTTC
cdr3_aa: CASTPPGRNEQFF

j_call: TRBJ1-2
v_call: TRBV29-1
d_call: NA
clone_size: few
cdr3_nt: TGCAGCGTTGGGCTACAGGGTGCGCACTATGGCTACACCTTC
cdr3_aa: CSVGLQGAHYGYTF

j_call: TRBJ2-7
v_call: TRBV12-3/TRBV12-4
d_call: NA
clone_size: NA
cdr3_nt: TGTGCCAGCAGTCCAGCGGGGACAGATTCCCGAGGACGCGAGTACTTC
cdr3_aa: CASSPAGTDSRGREYF

j_call: TRBJ2-3
v_call: TRBV7-2
d_call: NA
clone_size: few
cdr3_nt: TGTGCCAGCAGCTCCGGTACCTTTCTGTATTTT
cdr3_aa: CASSSGTFLYF

j_call: TRBJ2-7
v_call: TRBV7-9
d_call: NA
clone_size: NA
cdr3_nt: TGTGCCAGCAGCTCCCGCGCCGGGCCCGACAACGAGCAGTACTTC
cdr3_aa: CASSSRAGPDNEQYF

j_call: TRBJ1-2
v_call: TRBV20-1
d_call: TRBD1
clone_size: NA
cdr3_nt: TGCAGTGCTCCGAACAGGGGGACTAACTATGGCTACACCTTC
cdr3_aa: CSAPNRGTNYGYTF

j_call: TRBJ2-1
v_call: TRBV20-1
d_call: TRBD2
clone_size: few
cdr3_nt: TGCAGTGCCACGGGACTAGCGGGAAATAATGAGCAGTTCTTC
cdr3_aa: CSATGLAGNNEQFF

j_call: TRBJ2-5
v_call: TRBV6-1
d_call: TRBD2
clone_size: many
cdr3_nt: TGTGCCAGCAGGGGACTAGCGGGAGGGGAGACCCAGTACTTC
cdr3_aa: CASRGLAGGETQYF

j_call: TRBJ2-1
v_call: TRBV29-1
d_call: TRBD2
clone_size: few
cdr3_nt: TGCAGCGTTGGTGGGGCGGGAGTTTACAATGAGCAGTTCTTC
cdr3_aa: CSVGGAGVYNEQFF

j_call: TRBJ2-5
v_call: TRBV28
d_call: NA
clone_size: NA
cdr3_nt: TGTGCCAGCAGTTTAAGGGCTAGGGGAGGAGGCGAGACCCAGTACTTC
cdr3_aa: CASSLRARGGGETQYF

j_call: TRBJ2-1
v_call: TRBV29-1
d_call: TRBD1
clone_size: many
cdr3_nt: TGCAGCGTTGAAAAAAACAGGGGGAGGAACGGGCAGTTCTTC
cdr3_aa: CSVEKNRGRNGQFF

j_call: TRBJ2-3
v_call: TRBV20-1
d_call: NA
clone_size: NA
cdr3_nt: TGCAGTGCAGAGCTCAGGGGACCAGATACGCAGTATTTT
cdr3_aa: CSAELRGPDTQYF

j_call: TRBJ2-6
v_call: TRBV27
d_call: TRBD2
clone_size: many
cdr3_nt: TGTGCCAGCAGTTTTACGTCCCGGGGGGGTTCTGGGGCCAACGTCCTGACTTTC
cdr3_aa: CASSFTSRGGSGANVLTF

j_call: TRBJ1-5
v_call: TRBV28
d_call: TRBD1
clone_size: NA
cdr3_nt: TGTGCCAGCAGTTTAGCGGGACAGAGGCATCAGCCCCAGCATTTT
cdr3_aa: CASSLAGQRHQPQHF

j_call: TRBJ2-6
v_call: TRBV20-1
d_call: TRBD2
clone_size: many
cdr3_nt: TGCAGTGCTAGATTGCCTAGCGGGAGTGCTGGGGCCAACGTCCTGACTTTC
cdr3_aa: CSARLPSGSAGANVLTF

j_call: TRBJ2-1
v_call: TRBV12-3/TRBV12-4
d_call: TRBD1
clone_size: once
cdr3_nt: TGTGCCAGCAGTCCCCGACAGGGCCACCTCCCCTTCAATGAGCAGTTCTTC
cdr3_aa: CASSPRQGHLPFNEQFF

j_call: TRBJ2-7
v_call: TRBV3-1
d_call: NA
clone_size: few
cdr3_nt: TGTGCCAGCAGGCAAGGGCAGGCCTACGAGCAGTACTTC
cdr3_aa: CASRQGQAYEQYF

j_call: TRBJ2-5
v_call: TRBV11-1
d_call: NA
clone_size: few
cdr3_nt: TGTGCCAGCAGCTTAGTGGGCACCCTCCAAGAGACCCAGTACTTC
cdr3_aa: CASSLVGTLQETQYF

j_call: TRBJ2-5
v_call: TRBV7-9
d_call: NA
clone_size: few
cdr3_nt: TGTGCCAGCAGCTTAACGGGGGCCCAAGAGACCCAGTACTTC
cdr3_aa: CASSLTGAQETQYF

j_call: TRBJ1-6
v_call: TRBV10-3
d_call: NA
clone_size: few
cdr3_nt: TGTGCCATCAGCAGTGACAGAAGATTTAATTCACCCCTCCACTTT
cdr3_aa: CAISSDRRFNSPLHF

j_call: TRBJ2-1
v_call: TRBV6-1
d_call: NA
clone_size: few
cdr3_nt: TGTGCCAGCAGTCCTATATCCGGAGTAAATGAGCAGTTCTTC
cdr3_aa: CASSPISGVNEQFF

j_call: TRBJ2-1
v_call: TRBV2
d_call: NA
clone_size: few
cdr3_nt: TGTGCCAGCAGTGTGGAGACCGTGGAAACTGAGCAGTTCTTC
cdr3_aa: CASSVETVETEQFF

j_call: TRBJ1-2
v_call: TRBV29-1
d_call: NA
clone_size: few
cdr3_nt: TGCAGCGTCCCTCGGGCAGCACAAGCTAACTATGGCTACACCTTC
cdr3_aa: CSVPRAAQANYGYTF

j_call: TRBJ2-1
v_call: TRBV5-5
d_call: TRBD2
clone_size: few
cdr3_nt: TGTGCCAGCAGCGTAGCGGGAGGGAACAATGAGCAGTTCTTC
cdr3_aa: CASSVAGGNNEQFF

j_call: TRBJ2-1
v_call: TRBV5-6
d_call: TRBD2
clone_size: few
cdr3_nt: TGTGCCAGCAGCTCGGGACTAGTGAACTACAATGAGCAGTTCTTC
cdr3_aa: CASSSGLVNYNEQFF

j_call: TRBJ2-1
v_call: TRBV7-9
d_call: NA
clone_size: NA
cdr3_nt: TGTGCCAGCAGCTTAGGGTCGAGGGCTCTCAATGAGCAGTTCTTC
cdr3_aa: CASSLGSRALNEQFF

j_call: TRBJ2-5
v_call: TRBV6-5
d_call: TRBD2
clone_size: NA
cdr3_nt: TGTGCCAGCAGTTACGGAGCGGGAGTCCAAGAGACCCAGTACTTC
cdr3_aa: CASSYGAGVQETQYF

j_call: TRBJ2-4
v_call: TRBV15
d_call: TRBD2
clone_size: many
cdr3_nt: TGTGCCACCAGCAGGCCTAGCGGGAGGAACATTCAGTACTTC
cdr3_aa: CATSRPSGRNIQYF

j_call: TRBJ1-2
v_call: TRBV27
d_call: NA
clone_size: few
cdr3_nt: TGTGCCAGCAGTTTGCTTGGCGGGCAGGGAAAGAGGGATGGCTACACCTTC
cdr3_aa: CASSLLGGQGKRDGYTF

j_call: TRBJ2-1
v_call: TRBV2
d_call: NA
clone_size: few
cdr3_nt: TGTGCCAGCAGACACCGGGACATCAATGAGCAGTTCTTC
cdr3_aa: CASRHRDINEQFF

j_call: TRBJ2-4
v_call: TRBV5-1
d_call: NA
clone_size: NA
cdr3_nt: TGCGCCAGCAGCTTGGGGCCCCGCGGGGTCGGCATTCAGTACTTC
cdr3_aa: CASSLGPRGVGIQYF

j_call: TRBJ2-5
v_call: TRBV20-1
d_call: NA
clone_size: NA
cdr3_nt: TGCAGGGGGGACGGGCAAGAGACCCAGTACTTC
cdr3_aa: CRGDGQETQYF

j_call: TRBJ2-3
v_call: TRBV5-1
d_call: TRBD1
clone_size: NA
cdr3_nt: TGCGCCAGCGGACAACAGGGGGCGGGCACAGATACGCAGTATTTT
cdr3_aa: CASGQQGAGTDTQYF